This passage covers 10 T cell receptor beta chains from one sample sequenced in a study of T cells in Graves' hyperthyroidism and ophthalmopathy. Researchers amplified the TCR beta CDR3 regions from RNA transcripts. A first-round RT-PCR of the TCR CDR3 used the HTBI primer set. TCRdb reprocessed the multiplex PCR reads with MiXCR, giving one entry per CDR3 protein. The sample includes under 200,000 distinct CDR3 sequences, roughly 10% of them seen just once. Sequences were obtained from blood. The receptors come from a woman aged 18-29 years with Graves' hyperthyroidism that later progressed to Graves' ophthalmopathy.

This clonotype was recorded at least ten times. This chain uses TRBV2 with TRBJ2-3; 10 bases fit TRBD2. Germline assignment: CDR1 SNHLY and CDR2 FYNNEI. CDR3 length: 17 amino acids. The ends lost 1 base at V and 4 bases at J; junction bases unmatched: 8. In DNA, the CDR3 is TGTGCCAGCAGTGAAGAGGATAGTAGCGGGAGGTCAGATACGCAGTATTTT. The encoded protein is CASSEEDSSGRSDTQYF.

This clonotype came up many times. The chain has TRBV27 and TRBJ2-7; either TRBD1 or TRBD2 may supply D (5 bases each). Trimming left V 8 bases short and J 6 bases short, with 17 bases between. In germline, CDR1 is MNHEY, CDR2 SMNVEV (reference sequence). The CDR3 is made up of 13 amino acids. CDR3 in DNA: TGTGCCAGCCGACCTTGGGGGAACACCGAGCAGTACTTC. Encoded protein: CASRPWGNTEQYF.

The table lists this clonotype with many counts. The V and J genes are TRBV30 and TRBJ1-1; a weak D match, TRBD1 (5 bases). Germline V lookup: CDR1 GTSNPN, CDR2 SVGIG (reference sequence). This CDR3 region has 15 residues. The germline V and J ends were trimmed by 3 bases and 5 bases, with 19 bases remaining between them. The DNA for the CDR3 is TGTGCCTGGAGCCCTCGTCTCATGGGGGGGACTGAAGCTTTCTTT. Amino acids: CAWSPRLMGGTEAFF.

This clonotype was picked up many times. The chain joins TRBV9 to TRBJ1-3; D uncertain. V was trimmed by 3 bases and J by 0 bases, leaving 10 bases between them. Germline values: CDR1 SGDLS, CDR2 YYNGEE. This CDR3 region has 15 residues. CDR3 loop: CASSGGPSSGNTIYF. In nucleotides, the CDR3 is TGTGCCAGCAGCGGCGGACCTAGCTCTGGAAACACCATATATTTT.

Many counts were recorded for this clonotype. The rearrangement joins TRBV6-1 to TRBJ2-5, with D perhaps matching TRBD1 (6 bases). This CDR3 is 15 amino acids long. With 6 bases removed from V and 3 bases from J, the gap between germline ends came to 17 bases. Germline V gene sequence: CDR1 MNHNS, CDR2 SASEGT. The CDR3 loop is CASSTGQGMKETQYF. The CDR3 DNA is TGTGCCAGCAGCACAGGGCAGGGAATGAAAGAGACCCAGTACTTC.

The table lists this clonotype with many counts. The chain recombines TRBV6-1 with TRBJ1-1; D uncertain. CDR1 is MNHNS and CDR2 is SASEGT in the germline V gene. The V and J ends lost 6 bases and 1 base respectively, with 6 bases between them. The CDR3 has 12 amino acids. The CDR3 DNA sequence: TGTGCCAGCAGAAAGGGGAACACTGAAGCTTTCTTT. Protein: CASRKGNTEAFF.

This clonotype has a handful of counts. A read error may account for a junction end that differs from germline. The rearrangement uses TRBV27 and TRBJ2-7, with 9 positions matching TRBD2. Germline CDR1 reads MNHEY; CDR2 reads SMNVEV (reference sequence). This CDR3 has 19 residues. The CDR3, as DNA: TGTGCCAACAGTCCACGGGGTCCGCGCGGGAGGGAAAACTCCTACGAGCAGTACTTC. Residues: CANSPRGPRGRENSYEQYF.

As to this clonotype: This may stem from a read error, because a much larger clone lies one nucleotide away. This rearrangement joins TRBV29-1 to TRBJ2-7; tentatively, D is TRBD1 (6 bases). The CDR3 totals 15 residues. Germline values: CDR1 SQVTM, CDR2 ANQGSEA. The CDR3 DNA is TGCAACGTTGGCGCCTCCGACAGGACTTACTACGAGCAGTACTTC. Translated, it gives CNVGASDRTYYEQYF.

In this sample, this clonotype turned up many times. The rearrangement uses TRBV11-2 and TRBJ1-1, with no clear D. The V gene's germline CDR1 is SGHAT and CDR2 FQNNGV. This CDR3 has 12 residues. The germline V and J ends were trimmed by 6 bases and 7 bases, with 12 bases remaining between them. CDR3 in amino acids: CASSPSKGEAFF. For the CDR3, the DNA is TGTGCCAGCAGTCCCTCCAAGGGTGAAGCTTTCTTT.

Details on this clonotype: Germline and junction disagree at one end, which may indicate a read error. This sequence joins TRBV5-8 and TRBJ2-7, with D perhaps matching TRBD1 (5 bases). The CDR3 totals 16 residues. Germline CDR1 is SGHTS and CDR2 is YDEGEE. In nucleotides, the CDR3 is TGTGCCGGCAGCTTACACTTACAGGTCCGCCACTACGAGCAGTACTTC. It is translated as CAGSLHLQVRHYEQYF.